This TCR beta chain was captured in a study of spatial heterogeneity in lung cancer. Overall study findings and caveats: In blood, ubiquitous expanded tumor TCRs appeared more at resection than follow-up.

The sample's time point: sample taken at primary tumor resection. The donor population consisted of approximately 79 patients with untreated, early-stage non-small cell lung cancer. Unsorted tumor, nontumor lung tissue or cryopreserved PBMC supplied the whole RNA. Deletions cut 1 base from V and 7 bases from J, with 11 bases between. The CDR3 totals 14 residues. Ten or more counts support this clonotype. Its antigen is currently unknown. TCR cDNA molecules each had a unique molecular identifier. TCRdb reanalysed the 5' RACE reads using MiXCR and keeps one entry per CDR3 protein. The repertoire holds approximately 22,000 distinct CDR3 sequences, with 5.8% as singletons.

The origin of this receptor is a male donor with early-stage non-small cell lung cancer. The chain carries TRBV12-3 or TRBV12-4 and TRBJ1-5; D uncertain. The material sequenced was PBMCs, taken at surgery. CDR3: CASSLGGGNQPQHF. The CDR3 DNA follows: TGTGCCAGCAGTTTAGGGGGAGGGAACCAGCCCCAGCATTTT.